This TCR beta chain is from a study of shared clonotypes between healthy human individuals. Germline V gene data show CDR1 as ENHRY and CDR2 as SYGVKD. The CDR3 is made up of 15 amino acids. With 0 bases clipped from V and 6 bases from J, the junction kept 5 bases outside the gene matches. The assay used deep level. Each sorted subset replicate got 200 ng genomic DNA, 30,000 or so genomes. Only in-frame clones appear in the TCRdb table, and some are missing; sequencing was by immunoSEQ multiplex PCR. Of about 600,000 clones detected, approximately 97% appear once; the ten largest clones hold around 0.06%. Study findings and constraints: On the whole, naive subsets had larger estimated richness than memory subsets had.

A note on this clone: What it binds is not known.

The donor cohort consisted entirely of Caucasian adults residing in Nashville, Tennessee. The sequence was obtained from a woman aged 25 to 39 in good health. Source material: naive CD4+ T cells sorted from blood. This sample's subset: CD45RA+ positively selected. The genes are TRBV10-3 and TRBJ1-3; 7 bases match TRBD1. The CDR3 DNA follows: TGTGCCATCAGTGAGTCGACGACAGGGAAAAACACCATATATTTT. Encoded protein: CAISESTTGKNTIYF.